The TCR beta chain described here comes from a study of T cell responses to AZD1222 COVID-19 vaccine. Study observations and caveats: In all cases, repertoires were sampled only after the peak T cell response. The breadth and depth of Spike-specific TCRs increased once two AZD1222 doses had been given. Among AZD1222 vaccinees, only 6 or 7 were seropositive at baseline. Donors were mostly white British, more females; clonal diversity possibly underestimated.

V was cut by 3 bases and J by 2 bases, with 16 bases left in between. The CDR3 runs to 16 residues. CDR1 LNHDA and CDR2 SQIVND come from the germline V gene (reference sequence). On this clone: Its specificity is not known.

Produced via immunoSEQ multiplex PCR; TCRdb's table is partial and in-frame only. The sample contains some 120,000 clones, just over 85% of which appear only once. The clonotype was recovered from an adult in good health. Sequencing was performed on peripheral blood, taken on day 0 of AZD1222 vaccination. The chain carries TRBV19 and TRBJ1-2, with D possibly being TRBD1 (6 bases). In DNA form, the CDR3 reads TGTGCCAGTAGTATTCCGGGGGGCTCGGGAAACTATGGCTACACCTTC. Translated, it gives CASSIPGGSGNYGYTF.